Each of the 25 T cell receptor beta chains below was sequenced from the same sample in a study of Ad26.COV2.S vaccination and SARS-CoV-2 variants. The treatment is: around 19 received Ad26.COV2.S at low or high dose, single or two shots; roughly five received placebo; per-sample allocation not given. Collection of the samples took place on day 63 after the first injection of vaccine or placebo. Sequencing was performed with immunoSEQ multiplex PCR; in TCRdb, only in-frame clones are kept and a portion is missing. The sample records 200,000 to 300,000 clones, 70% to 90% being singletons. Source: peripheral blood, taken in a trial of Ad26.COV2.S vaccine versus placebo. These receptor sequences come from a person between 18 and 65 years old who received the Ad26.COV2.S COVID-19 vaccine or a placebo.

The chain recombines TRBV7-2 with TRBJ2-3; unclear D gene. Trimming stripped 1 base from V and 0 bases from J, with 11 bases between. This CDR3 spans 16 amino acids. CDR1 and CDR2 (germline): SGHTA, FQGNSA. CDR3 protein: CASSLGVGRSTDTQYF. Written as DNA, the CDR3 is TGTGCCAGCAGCTTAGGTGTCGGACGGAGCACAGATACGCAGTATTTT. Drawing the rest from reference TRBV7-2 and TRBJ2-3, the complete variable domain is GAGVSQSPSNKVTEKGKDVELRCDPISGHTALYWYRQSLGQGLEFLIYFQGNSAPDKSGLPSDRFSAERTGGSVSTLTIQRTQQEDSAVYLCASSLGVGRSTDTQYFGPGTRLTVL.

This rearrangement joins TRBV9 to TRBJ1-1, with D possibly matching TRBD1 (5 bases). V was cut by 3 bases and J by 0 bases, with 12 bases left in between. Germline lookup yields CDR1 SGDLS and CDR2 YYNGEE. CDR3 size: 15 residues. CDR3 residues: CASSGLGRLNTEAFF. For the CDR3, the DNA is TGTGCCAGCAGCGGACTGGGACGGTTGAACACTGAAGCTTTCTTT. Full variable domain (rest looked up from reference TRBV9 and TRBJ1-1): DSGVTQTPKHLITATGQRVTLRCSPRSGDLSVYWYQQSLDQGLQFLIQYYNGEERAKGNILERFSAQQFPDLHSELNLSSLELGDSALYFCASSGLGRLNTEAFFGQGTRLTVV.

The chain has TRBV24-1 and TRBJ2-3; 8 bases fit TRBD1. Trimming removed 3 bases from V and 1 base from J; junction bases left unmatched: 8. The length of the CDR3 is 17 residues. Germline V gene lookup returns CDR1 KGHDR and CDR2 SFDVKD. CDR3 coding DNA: TGTGCCACCAGTGATCCCGACGTGACAGGGGGCACAGATACGCAGTATTTT. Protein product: CATSDPDVTGGTDTQYF.

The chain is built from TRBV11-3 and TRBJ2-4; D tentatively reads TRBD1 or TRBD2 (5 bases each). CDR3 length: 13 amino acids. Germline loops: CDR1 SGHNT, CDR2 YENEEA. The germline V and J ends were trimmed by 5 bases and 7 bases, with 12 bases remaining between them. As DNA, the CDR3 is TGTGCCAGCAGCCCGGGGACGGGGAACATTCAGTACTTC. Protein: CASSPGTGNIQYF.

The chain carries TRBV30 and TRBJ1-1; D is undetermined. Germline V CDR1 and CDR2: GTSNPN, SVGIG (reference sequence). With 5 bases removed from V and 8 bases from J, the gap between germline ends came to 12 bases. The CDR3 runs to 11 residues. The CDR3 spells CAWEDRTEAFF. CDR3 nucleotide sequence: TGTGCCTGGGAAGACCGAACCGAAGCTTTCTTT.

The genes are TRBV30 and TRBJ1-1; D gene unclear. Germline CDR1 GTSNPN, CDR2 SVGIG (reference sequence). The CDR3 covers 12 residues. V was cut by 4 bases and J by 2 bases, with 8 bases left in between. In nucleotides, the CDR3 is TGTGCCTGGACCGTACATAACACTGAAGCTTTCTTT. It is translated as CAWTVHNTEAFF.

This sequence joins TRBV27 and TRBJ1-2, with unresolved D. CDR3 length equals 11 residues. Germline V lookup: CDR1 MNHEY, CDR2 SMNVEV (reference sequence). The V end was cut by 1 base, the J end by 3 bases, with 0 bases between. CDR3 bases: TGTGCCAGCAGTTTATACTATGGCTACACCTTC. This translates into CASSLYYGYTF.

CDR3 region: CASSLVGDSYNSPLHF. CDR3 bases: TGTGCCAGCAGCTTGGTGGGGGACTCCTATAATTCACCCCTCCACTTT. V usage is TRBV5-4 and J usage is TRBJ1-6, with TRBD1 as a possible D gene (5 bases). Germline V gene lookup returns CDR1 SGHNT and CDR2 YYREEE (reference sequence). CDR3 length: 16 amino acids. V was shortened by 0 bases and J by 0 bases, with 7 bases between the two germline ends.

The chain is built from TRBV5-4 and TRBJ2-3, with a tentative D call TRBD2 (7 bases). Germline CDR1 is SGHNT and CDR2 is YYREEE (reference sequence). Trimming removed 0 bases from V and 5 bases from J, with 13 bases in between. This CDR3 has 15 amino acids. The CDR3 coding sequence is TGTGCCAGCAGCTTGGATGGGGGGGCTGGAGATACGCAGTATTTT. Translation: CASSLDGGAGDTQYF.

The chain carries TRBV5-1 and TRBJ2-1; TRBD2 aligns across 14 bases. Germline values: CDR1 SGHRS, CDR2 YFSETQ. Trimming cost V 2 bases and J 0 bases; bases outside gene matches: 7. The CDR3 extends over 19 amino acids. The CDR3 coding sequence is TGCGCCAGCAGCTTACGGACTAGCGGGAGGCCCAGCTCCTACAATGAGCAGTTCTTC. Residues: CASSLRTSGRPSSYNEQFF.

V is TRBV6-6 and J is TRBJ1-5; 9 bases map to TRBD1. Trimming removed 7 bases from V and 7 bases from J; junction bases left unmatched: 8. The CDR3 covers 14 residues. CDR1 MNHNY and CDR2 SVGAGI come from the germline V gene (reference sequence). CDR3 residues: CASNADRGEQPQHF. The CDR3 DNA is TGTGCCAGCAACGCGGACAGGGGTGAACAGCCCCAGCATTTT.

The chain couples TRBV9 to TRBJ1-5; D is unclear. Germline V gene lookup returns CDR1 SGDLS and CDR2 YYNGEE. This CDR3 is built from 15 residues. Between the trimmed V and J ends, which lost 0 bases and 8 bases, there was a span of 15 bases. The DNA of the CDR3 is TGTGCCAGCAGCGTAGGTTCGGGGATTGGGGAGCCCCAGCATTTT. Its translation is CASSVGSGIGEPQHF.

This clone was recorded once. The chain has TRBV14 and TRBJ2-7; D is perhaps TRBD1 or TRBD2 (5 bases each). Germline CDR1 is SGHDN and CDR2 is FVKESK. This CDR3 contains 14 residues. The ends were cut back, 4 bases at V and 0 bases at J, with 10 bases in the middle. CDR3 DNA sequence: TGTGCCAGCAGCCTAGGGACCCTCTCCTACGAGCAGTACTTC. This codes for CASSLGTLSYEQYF.

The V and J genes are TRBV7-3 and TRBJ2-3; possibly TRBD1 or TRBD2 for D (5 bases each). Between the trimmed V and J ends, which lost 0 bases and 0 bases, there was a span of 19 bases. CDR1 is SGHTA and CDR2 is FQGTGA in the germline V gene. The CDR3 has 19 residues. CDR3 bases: TGTGCCAGCAGCTTAACGGGGGTCTCCAGGGAAGGTAGCACAGATACGCAGTATTTT. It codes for CASSLTGVSREGSTDTQYF.

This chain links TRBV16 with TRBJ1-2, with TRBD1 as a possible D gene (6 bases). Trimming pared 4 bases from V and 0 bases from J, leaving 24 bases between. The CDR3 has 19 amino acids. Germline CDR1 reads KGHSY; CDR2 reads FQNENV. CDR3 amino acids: CASSPTTVPGARANYGYTF. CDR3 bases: TGTGCCAGCAGCCCTACCACGGTTCCGGGGGCGAGGGCTAACTATGGCTACACCTTC.

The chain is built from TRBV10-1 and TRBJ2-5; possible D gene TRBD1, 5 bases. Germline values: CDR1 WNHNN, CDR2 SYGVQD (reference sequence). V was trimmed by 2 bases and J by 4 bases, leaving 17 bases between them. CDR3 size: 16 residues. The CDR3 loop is CASSEIGQTGRETQYF. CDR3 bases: TGCGCCAGCAGTGAGATCGGACAAACAGGTCGAGAGACCCAGTACTTC.

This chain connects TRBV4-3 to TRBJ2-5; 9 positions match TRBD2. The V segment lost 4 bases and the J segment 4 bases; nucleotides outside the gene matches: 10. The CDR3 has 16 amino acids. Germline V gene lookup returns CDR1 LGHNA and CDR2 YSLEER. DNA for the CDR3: TGCGCCAGCAGCCCCAGACTAGCGGCACGGGGAGAGACCCAGTACTTC. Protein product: CASSPRLAARGETQYF.

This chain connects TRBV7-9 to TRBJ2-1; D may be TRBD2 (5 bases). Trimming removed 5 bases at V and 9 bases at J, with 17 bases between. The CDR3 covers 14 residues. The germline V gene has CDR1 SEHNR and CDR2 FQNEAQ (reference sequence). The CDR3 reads CASSTRTAGIEQFF. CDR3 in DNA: TGTGCCAGCAGCACTCGCACGGCCGGGATTGAGCAGTTCTTC.

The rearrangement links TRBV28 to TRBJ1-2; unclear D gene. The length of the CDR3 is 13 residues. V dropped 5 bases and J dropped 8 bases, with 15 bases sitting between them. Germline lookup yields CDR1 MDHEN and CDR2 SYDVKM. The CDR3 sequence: CASSRWGVRGYTF. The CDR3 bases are TGTGCCAGCAGTCGGTGGGGAGTCAGGGGCTACACCTTC.

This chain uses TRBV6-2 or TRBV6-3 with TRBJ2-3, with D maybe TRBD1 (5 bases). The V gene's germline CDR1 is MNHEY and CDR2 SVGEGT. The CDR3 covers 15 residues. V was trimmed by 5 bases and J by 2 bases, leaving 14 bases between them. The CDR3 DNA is TGTGCCAGCAGTACCCCAAGGGGCCTCACAGATACGCAGTATTTT. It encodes CASSTPRGLTDTQYF.

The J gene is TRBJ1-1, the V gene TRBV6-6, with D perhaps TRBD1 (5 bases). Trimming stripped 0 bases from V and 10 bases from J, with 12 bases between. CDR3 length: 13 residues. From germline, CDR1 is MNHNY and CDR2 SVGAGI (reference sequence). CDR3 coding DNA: TGTGCCAGCAGTTACTCCCAGGGTGTGCTAGCTTTCTTT. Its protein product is CASSYSQGVLAFF.

The DNA for the CDR3 is TGTGCCAGCAGCCTCGCCAAGGGGGCGGGCTATGGCTACACCTTC. Its protein product is CASSLAKGAGYGYTF. V gene TRBV3-1 (or the pseudogene TRBV3-2) combines with J gene TRBJ1-2, with TRBD1 identical over 7 bases. This CDR3 is 15 amino acids long. Germline V gives CDR1 LGHDT, CDR2 YNNKEL (reference sequence). V shed 4 bases, J shed 4 bases, and the junction held 9 bases outside the gene matches.

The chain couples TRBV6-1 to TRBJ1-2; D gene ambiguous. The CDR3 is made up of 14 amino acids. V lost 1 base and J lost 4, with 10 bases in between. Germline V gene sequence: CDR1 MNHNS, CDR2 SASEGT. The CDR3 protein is CASSEDGRSYGYTF. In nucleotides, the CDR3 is TGTGCCAGCAGTGAAGATGGACGGAGCTATGGCTACACCTTC.

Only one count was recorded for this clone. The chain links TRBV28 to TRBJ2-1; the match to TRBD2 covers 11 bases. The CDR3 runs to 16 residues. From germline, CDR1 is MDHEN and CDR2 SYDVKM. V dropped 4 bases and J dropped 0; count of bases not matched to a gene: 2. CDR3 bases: TGTGCCAGCAGTTCTAGCGGGAGGAGCTCCTACAATGAGCAGTTCTTC. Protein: CASSSSGRSSYNEQFF.

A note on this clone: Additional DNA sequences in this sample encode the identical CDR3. DNA of the CDR3: TGTGCCAGCTCACGGCAGGGGGGGAATTCACCCCTCCACTTT. It yields the protein CASSRQGGNSPLHF. The chain couples TRBV18 to TRBJ1-6, with TRBD1 matching 7 bases. With 4 bases clipped from V and 7 bases from J, the junction kept 4 bases outside the gene matches. This CDR3 spans 14 amino acids. Per germline, CDR1 KGHSH and CDR2 LQKENI. Looking up the rest from reference TRBV18 and TRBJ1-6 gives the full variable domain: NAGVMQNPRHLVRRRGQEARLRCSPMKGHSHVYWYRQLPEEGLKFMVYLQKENIIDESGMPKERFSAEFPKEGPSILRIQQVVRGDSAAYFCASSRQGGNSPLHFGNGTRLTVT.